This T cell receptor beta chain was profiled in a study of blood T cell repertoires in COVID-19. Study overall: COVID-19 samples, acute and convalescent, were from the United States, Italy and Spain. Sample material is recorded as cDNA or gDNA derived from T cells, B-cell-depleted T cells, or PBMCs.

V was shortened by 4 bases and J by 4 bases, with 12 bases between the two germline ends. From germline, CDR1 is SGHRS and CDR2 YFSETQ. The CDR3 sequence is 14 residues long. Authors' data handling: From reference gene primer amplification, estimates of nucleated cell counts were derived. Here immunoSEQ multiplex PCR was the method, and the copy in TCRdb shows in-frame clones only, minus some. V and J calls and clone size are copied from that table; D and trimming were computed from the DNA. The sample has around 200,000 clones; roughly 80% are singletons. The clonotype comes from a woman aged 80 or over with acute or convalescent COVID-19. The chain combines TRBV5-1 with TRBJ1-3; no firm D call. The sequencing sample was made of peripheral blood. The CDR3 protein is CASSIDLEGNTIYF. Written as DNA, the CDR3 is TGCGCCAGCAGCATCGACTTGGAGGGAAACACCATATATTTT.